These 29 T cell receptor beta chains were sequenced from one sample in a study of beta chain features in type 1 diabetes. Isolated RNA was reverse transcribed in full, so expressed TCRB transcripts were sequenced. Sequenced by immunoSEQ multiplex PCR; TCRdb stores in-frame clones only, minus some. The sample has around 56,000 clones, roughly half seen once. Study outcomes and limitations: TCRB CDR3s were moderately but significantly shorter in Type 1 diabetes patients in all four CD4+ subsets.

The antigens for these receptors are not known. Sequenced material: Tregs from blood. Source of these receptors: a middle-aged woman with type 1 diabetes.

V gene TRBV6-1 combines with J gene TRBJ2-7; 10 bases line up with TRBD1. The V and J ends lost 8 bases and 5 bases, in that order; junction bases with no gene match: 9. CDR3 length: 14 residues. Germline V gives CDR1 MNHNS, CDR2 SASEGT. CDR3: CASQLTGGFDEQYF. The CDR3 bases are TGTGCCAGCCAATTGACAGGGGGCTTCGACGAGCAGTACTTC.

The chain couples TRBV7-9 to TRBJ1-2; D is undetermined. This CDR3 has 13 amino acids. Germline V gene lookup returns CDR1 SEHNR and CDR2 FQNEAQ (reference sequence). V lost 7 bases and J 4 bases, leaving 13 bases between the germline ends. The CDR3 nucleotides read TGTGCCAGCACCAACGATCCCAGCTATGGCTACACCTTC. Translated, it gives CASTNDPSYGYTF.

The gene calls are TRBV28 and TRBJ2-1, with 9 bases lining up with TRBD2. The ends lost 7 bases at V and 7 bases at J; junction bases unmatched: 8. Germline assignment: CDR1 MDHEN and CDR2 SYDVKM. The CDR3 has 14 amino acids. CDR3 bases: TGTGCCAGCACATTAGCGGGAGTCTATAATGAGCAGTTCTTC. As protein: CASTLAGVYNEQFF. Together with reference TRBV28 and TRBJ2-1, the CDR3 gives the full variable domain: DVKVTQSSRYLVKRTGEKVFLECVQDMDHENMFWYRQDPGLGLRLIYFSYDVKMKEKGDIPEGYSVSREKKERFSLILESASTNQTSMYLCASTLAGVYNEQFFGPGTRLTVL.

The V call is TRBV29-1, the J call TRBJ2-4; TRBD1 aligns across 7 bases. V was pared by 7 bases and J by 5 bases, with 8 bases of the junction left unmatched. CDR1 and CDR2 (germline): SQVTM, ANQGSEA. This CDR3 is built from 13 residues. CDR3 in DNA: TGCAGCGGGAAGGGACAGAGTCAAAACATTCAGTACTTC. Protein: CSGKGQSQNIQYF.

This clone was detected a few times. V gene TRBV11-2 combines with J gene TRBJ2-5; D possibly corresponds to TRBD2 (5 bases). The CDR3 totals 13 residues. Germline assignment: CDR1 SGHAT and CDR2 FQNNGV. The ends were cut back, 0 bases at V and 7 bases at J, with 9 bases in the middle. CDR3 sequence (DNA): TGTGCCAGCAGCTTAGACTCCCGGGGGACCCAGTACTTC. The encoded protein is CASSLDSRGTQYF.

This clone was counted between two and nine times. The rearrangement links TRBV7-2 to TRBJ1-5, with D unresolved. The germline V and J ends were trimmed by 6 bases and 0 bases, with 24 bases remaining between them. This CDR3 comprises 19 residues. CDR1 is SGHTA, CDR2 FQGNSA, per germline. CDR3 coding DNA: TGTGCCAGCAGTCGGCGGCCAGCGGCGGAGGCTTATAGCAATCAGCCCCAGCATTTT. Its protein is CASSRRPAAEAYSNQPQHF.

This sequence joins TRBV5-1 and TRBJ2-5; 9 nucleotides line up with TRBD1. V lost 4 bases to trimming and J lost 6 bases; unmatched junction nucleotides: 4. CDR1 is SGHRS, CDR2 YFSETQ, per germline. The length of the CDR3 is 13 residues. The CDR3 DNA is TGCGCCAGCAGCCCGGGACAGGGCCAGACCCAGTACTTC. Its protein product is CASSPGQGQTQYF.

The chain is built from TRBV9 and TRBJ2-1, with TRBD2 matching over 8 bases. V lost 1 base, J lost 7 bases, and 13 bases stayed unmatched. The CDR3 totals 17 residues. Germline values: CDR1 SGDLS, CDR2 YYNGEE. The CDR3 spells CASSVTWSGSSGNEQFF. For the CDR3, the DNA is TGTGCCAGCAGCGTAACGTGGAGCGGGAGCTCGGGGAATGAGCAGTTCTTC. The variable domain in full, with the rest retrieved from reference TRBV9 and TRBJ2-1, is DSGVTQTPKHLITATGQRVTLRCSPRSGDLSVYWYQQSLDQGLQFLIQYYNGEERAKGNILERFSAQQFPDLHSELNLSSLELGDSALYFCASSVTWSGSSGNEQFFGPGTRLTVL.

This rearrangement joins TRBV7-3 to TRBJ1-6; D is possibly TRBD1 (6 bases). Germline V gives CDR1 SGHTA, CDR2 FQGTGA. Trimming removed 5 bases at V and 6 bases at J, with 17 bases between. The CDR3 length is 16 residues. The CDR3 protein is CASSPLGQGSNSPLHF. CDR3 bases: TGTGCCAGCAGCCCACTGGGGCAGGGGAGTAATTCACCCCTCCACTTT.

This rearrangement joins TRBV9 to TRBJ1-6; a possible D gene is TRBD1 (6 bases). The CDR3 loop spans 17 amino acids. Per germline, CDR1 SGDLS and CDR2 YYNGEE. The V gene lost 4 bases and the J gene lost 6 bases, with 20 bases spanning the gap. CDR3 sequence (DNA): TGTGCCAGCAGCCCTAGTCGCAGGGGATGGGGTAATTCACCCCTCCACTTT. Its translation: CASSPSRRGWGNSPLHF.

This clone was detected only a few times. The V call is TRBV6-5, the J call TRBJ1-2; maybe TRBD1 (5 bases). Germline CDR1 MNHEY, CDR2 SVGAGI. V lost 6 bases, J lost 7 bases, and 21 bases lay in between. The CDR3 is 15 residues long. The CDR3 nucleotides read TGTGCCAGCAGCGCGGGGCAGCTTTATTTGTCTGGCTACACCTTC. Translating it yields CASSAGQLYLSGYTF.

This clone occurred once. The rearrangement joins TRBV2 to TRBJ1-1, with no clear D. The CDR3 is 15 residues long. V was clipped by 7 bases and J by 1 base, with 16 bases between them. Germline CDR1 reads SNHLY; CDR2 reads FYNNEI. The CDR3 here is CASITPGQKNTEAFF. The CDR3 region has the DNA TGTGCCAGCATCACTCCTGGGCAGAAGAACACTGAAGCTTTCTTT.

The chain recombines TRBV7-2 with TRBJ1-2; 9 bases match TRBD1. CDR1 and CDR2 from the germline V gene are SGHTA and FQGNSA. The V and J ends lost 7 bases and 2 bases, in that order; junction bases with no gene match: 8. This CDR3 spans 15 amino acids. The CDR3 bases are TGTGCCAGCAACCGTATACAGGGGGCAAACTATGGCTACACCTTC. Its translation is CASNRIQGANYGYTF.

The chain recombines TRBV7-9 with TRBJ2-5, with unresolved D. The CDR3 is 13 amino acids. Deletions cut 3 bases from V and 1 base from J, with 6 bases between. Germline CDR1 and CDR2: SEHNR and FQNEAQ (reference sequence). CDR3 sequence (DNA): TGTGCCAGCAGCTTGTGGGCCCAAGAGACCCAGTACTTC. This gives the protein CASSLWAQETQYF.

The table lists this clone with a few counts. The chain links TRBV28 to TRBJ1-4, with D maybe TRBD1 (6 bases). CDR1 and CDR2 from the germline V gene are MDHEN and SYDVKM. The CDR3 spans 13 residues. With 8 bases removed from V and 6 bases from J, the gap between germline ends came to 13 bases. CDR3 amino acids: CASRRDTYEKLFF. For the CDR3, the DNA is TGTGCCAGCCGACGGGACACCTATGAAAAACTGTTTTTT.

V gene TRBV19 combines with J gene TRBJ1-2; no definite D call. Germline V gives CDR1 LNHDA, CDR2 SQIVND (reference sequence). V was trimmed by 7 bases and J by 4 bases, leaving 10 bases between them. This CDR3 is built from 12 residues. In DNA form, the CDR3 reads TGTGCCAGTATACGGCCAGGCTATGGCTACACCTTC. This sequence encodes CASIRPGYGYTF.

The chain employs TRBV5-1 and TRBJ2-7; TRBD2 aligns across 8 bases. In germline, CDR1 is SGHRS, CDR2 YFSETQ. This CDR3 comprises 15 residues. Trimming removed 4 bases from V and 3 bases from J; junction bases left unmatched: 9. CDR3 region: CASSPPISGGYEQYF. The DNA for the CDR3 is TGCGCCAGCAGCCCTCCCATAAGCGGGGGCTACGAGCAGTACTTC.

This clone was recorded a few times. The chain joins TRBV23-1 to TRBJ2-2; 9 bases fit TRBD1. TRBV23-1 is identified as an open reading frame with a role that is uncertain. V lost 4 bases and J lost 5; bases outside the gene matches: 5. There are 15 residues in the CDR3. CDR3 residues: CASSPDRGYTGELFF. CDR3 DNA sequence: TGCGCCAGCAGTCCGGACAGGGGTTATACCGGGGAGCTGTTTTTT.

V and J are TRBV4-2 and TRBJ2-1, with 10 bases that match TRBD2. The germline gives CDR1 LGHNA, CDR2 YNFKEQ. After removal of 6 bases from V and 9 bases from J, the junction contained 8 bases not matched to a gene. The length of the CDR3 is 14 residues. In DNA form, the CDR3 reads TGTGCCAGCAGGCCAGCGGGAGGGCCGATTGAGCAGTTCTTC. Amino acids: CASRPAGGPIEQFF.

This clone has just a few counts. One end of the junction fails to match germline, which may point to a read error. J is TRBJ2-3 and V is TRBV29-1; 8 nucleotides agree with TRBD2. The length of the CDR3 is 15 residues. Germline V gene sequence: CDR1 SQVTM, CDR2 ANQGSEA. Written as DNA, the CDR3 is TGCAGCGTTGAAGATTCGCGGGAGGCCCCAGACACGCAGTATTTT. As protein: CSVEDSREAPDTQYF.

This chain joins TRBV7-8 and TRBJ2-1, with 12 bases identical to TRBD2. Germline V gene data show CDR1 as SGHVS and CDR2 as FQNEAQ. The J segment lost 7 bases and the V segment lost 1 base, leaving 14 bases of the junction unmatched. This CDR3 contains 19 residues. The CDR3 protein is CASSLGTSGGNPRRNEQFF. CDR3 in DNA: TGTGCCAGCAGCTTAGGAACTAGCGGGGGGAACCCGCGGAGGAATGAGCAGTTCTTC. Full variable domain (rest looked up from reference TRBV7-8 and TRBJ2-1): GAGVSQSPRYKVAKRGQDVALRCDPISGHVSLFWYQQALGQGPEFLTYFQNEAQLDKSGLPSDRFFAERPEGSVSTLKIQRTQQEDSAVYLCASSLGTSGGNPRRNEQFFGPGTRLTVL.

V is TRBV28 and J is TRBJ1-1, with 7 bases lining up with TRBD1. The CDR3 extends over 14 amino acids. Losses at the gene ends were 4 bases for V and 2 bases for J; bases not matched to a gene: 4. Germline V gives CDR1 MDHEN, CDR2 SYDVKM. The CDR3 protein is CASSSGQSNTEAFF. Written as DNA, the CDR3 is TGTGCCAGCAGTTCGGGACAGTCCAACACTGAAGCTTTCTTT. Full variable domain (outside the CDR3, taken from reference TRBV28 and TRBJ1-1): DVKVTQSSRYLVKRTGEKVFLECVQDMDHENMFWYRQDPGLGLRLIYFSYDVKMKEKGDIPEGYSVSREKKERFSLILESASTNQTSMYLCASSSGQSNTEAFFGQGTRLTVV.

The chain couples TRBV9 to TRBJ2-1; maybe TRBD2 (7 bases). CDR1 is SGDLS, CDR2 YYNGEE, per germline. The CDR3 length is 13 residues. Trimming left V 0 bases short and J 12 bases short, with 13 bases between. The chain's CDR3 is CASSVGGGLSQFF. The CDR3 nucleotides are TGTGCCAGCAGCGTAGGAGGGGGACTATCGCAGTTCTTC.

Concerning this clone: Different DNA sequences within this sample yield the same CDR3. The V gene is TRBV5-1, the J gene TRBJ2-7, with TRBD1 as a possible D gene (5 bases). CDR1 and CDR2 (germline): SGHRS, YFSETQ. The CDR3 covers 15 residues. The V and J ends lost 0 bases and 1 base respectively, with 11 bases between them. CDR3 in amino acids: CASSLGGSYSYEQYF. CDR3 sequence (DNA): TGCGCCAGCAGCTTGGGGGGCAGTTATTCCTACGAGCAGTACTTC.

There are a few counts of this clone. The J gene is TRBJ1-1, the V gene TRBV10-1, with 8 bases identical to TRBD1. The trim removed 0 bases at V and 1 base at J, leaving 4 bases unmatched. The CDR3 contains 16 residues. The germline V gene encodes CDR1 WNHNN and CDR2 SYGVQD (reference sequence). The CDR3 sequence: CASSESQGQENTEAFF. For the CDR3, the DNA is TGCGCCAGCAGTGAGTCTCAGGGACAGGAGAACACTGAAGCTTTCTTT.

The rearrangement joins TRBV5-1 to TRBJ2-7, with 10 positions matching TRBD1. The CDR3 sequence is 12 residues long. The ends lost 3 bases at V and 6 bases at J; junction bases unmatched: 0. The germline V gene encodes CDR1 SGHRS and CDR2 YFSETQ. CDR3 residues: CASSWTGGEQYF. In nucleotides, the CDR3 is TGCGCCAGCAGCTGGACAGGGGGCGAGCAGTACTTC.

The chain carries TRBV7-3 and TRBJ2-6; D is perhaps TRBD1 (5 bases). The V end lost 4 bases, the J end lost 1 base, and 14 bases lay between the germline ends. This CDR3 region has 17 residues. Germline V gene data show CDR1 as SGHTA and CDR2 as FQGTGA. CDR3 DNA sequence: TGTGCCAGCAGCTCCCCAGGGTACTATTCTGGGGCCAACGTCCTGACTTTC. Protein sequence: CASSSPGYYSGANVLTF.

The rearrangement joins TRBV7-2 to TRBJ2-4, with a tentative D call TRBD1 (5 bases). The V end was cut by 3 bases, the J end by 5 bases, with 8 bases between. Germline CDR1 is SGHTA and CDR2 is FQGNSA. The CDR3 contains 13 residues. CDR3 protein: CASSLGRENIQYF. The CDR3 region has the DNA TGTGCCAGCAGCTTGGGCAGGGAAAACATTCAGTACTTC.

This chain joins TRBV7-3 and TRBJ2-3; 8 bases align to TRBD1. Losses at the gene ends were 5 bases for V and 0 bases for J; bases not matched to a gene: 1. The germline gives CDR1 SGHTA, CDR2 FQGTGA. The CDR3 is 14 residues long. In DNA form, the CDR3 reads TGTGCCAGCAGCAGGACAGGGAGCACAGATACGCAGTATTTT. As protein: CASSRTGSTDTQYF.